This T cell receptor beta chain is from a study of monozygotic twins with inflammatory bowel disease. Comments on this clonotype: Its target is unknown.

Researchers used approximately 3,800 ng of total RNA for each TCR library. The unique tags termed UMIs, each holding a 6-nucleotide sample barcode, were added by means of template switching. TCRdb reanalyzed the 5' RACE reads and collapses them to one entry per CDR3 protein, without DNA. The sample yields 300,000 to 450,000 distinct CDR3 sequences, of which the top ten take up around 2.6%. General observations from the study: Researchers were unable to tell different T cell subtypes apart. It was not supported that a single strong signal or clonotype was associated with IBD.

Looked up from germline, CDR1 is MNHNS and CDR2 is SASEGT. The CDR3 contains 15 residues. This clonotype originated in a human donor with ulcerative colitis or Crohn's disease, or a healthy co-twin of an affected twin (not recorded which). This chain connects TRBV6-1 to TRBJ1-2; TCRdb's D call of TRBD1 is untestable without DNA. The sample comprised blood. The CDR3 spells CASSEEGTGRYGYTF.